This note documents a single T cell receptor (beta chain) sequence. The sample is drawn from a study of blood T cell repertoires in COVID-19. Study background: Samples taken during acute and convalescent COVID-19 were collected in the United States, Italy and Spain.

Sequencing used immunoSEQ multiplex PCR; TCRdb keeps in-frame clones, though not all of them. The repertoire includes about 73,000 clones, approximately 83% of them detected once, and about 6.5% sits in the top ten. This sequence originates from a woman aged 55 to 70 with acute or convalescent COVID-19. The sequenced material came from peripheral blood.

The CDR3 loop is CASSLGRGSTDTQYF. CDR3 nucleotide sequence: TGCGCCAGCAGCTTAGGGCGGGGTAGCACAGATACGCAGTATTTT. V is TRBV5-1 and J is TRBJ2-3; TRBD2 might be the D (6 bases). This CDR3 comprises 15 residues. The germline CDR1 and CDR2 sequences are SGHRS and YFSETQ. V lost 2 bases to trimming and J lost 0 bases, with 10 bases between them. Full variable domain (remainder filled in from reference TRBV5-1 and TRBJ2-3): KAGVTQTPRYLIKTRGQQVTLSCSPISGHRSVSWYQQTPGQGLQFLFEYFSETQRNKGNFPGRFSGRQFSNSRSEMNVSTLELGDSALYLCASSLGRGSTDTQYFGPGTRLTVL.